What follows are 26 T cell receptor beta chains derived from one specimen sequenced in a study of neurological immune-mediated disorders. In TCRdb, the 5' RACE reads were re-called with MiXCR into one record per CDR3 protein. The sample records about 76,000 distinct CDR3 sequences, 17% being singletons. The sequencing sample was made of PBMCs. The receptors come from a woman aged 35 to 49 in good health.

The table lists this clonotype with many counts. This sequence joins TRBV7-3 and TRBJ2-2; the match to TRBD1 covers 7 bases. CDR1 and CDR2 (germline): SGHTA, FQGTGA. After removal of 5 bases from V and 2 bases from J, the junction contained 11 bases not matched to a gene. The CDR3 extends over 17 amino acids. CDR3 nucleotides: TGTGCCAGCAGCCCCGCCTCAGGGGGTGTTAACACCGGGGAGCTGTTTTTT. Its translation: CASSPASGGVNTGELFF.

The chain carries TRBV30 and TRBJ2-1; D is unclear. Per the germline V gene, CDR1 is GTSNPN and CDR2 is SVGIG (reference sequence). The CDR3 consists of 11 residues. V gave up 0 bases and J gave up 9 bases, with 6 bases separating them. For the CDR3, the DNA is TGTGCCTGGAGTGTGTCGGTTGAGCAGTTCTTC. It is translated as CAWSVSVEQFF.

This clonotype was detected a few times. V gene TRBV27 combines with J gene TRBJ1-4, with 7 bases lining up with TRBD1. The V gene end was trimmed by 5 bases and the J gene end by 8 bases; junction bases not matched to a gene: 14. The germline V gene has CDR1 MNHEY and CDR2 SMNVEV (reference sequence). There are 16 residues in the CDR3. CDR3 residues: CASSRHSGRGGEKLFF. The CDR3 coding sequence is TGTGCCAGCAGTCGCCATTCAGGGAGAGGGGGCGAAAAACTGTTTTTT.

V and J are TRBV29-1 and TRBJ1-5; no reliable D call. Germline-derived CDR1 and CDR2 are SQVTM and ANQGSEA. Trimming took off 4 bases at V and 0 bases at J, with 10 bases between the two ends. The CDR3 sequence is 14 residues long. As DNA, the CDR3 is TGCAGCGTTGGGGGAGACGGTAGCAATCAGCCCCAGCATTTT. Translated: CSVGGDGSNQPQHF.

At least ten counts were recorded for this clonotype. The chain links TRBV6-4 to TRBJ1-2; tentative D call: TRBD1 (6 bases). The CDR3 extends over 16 amino acids. The germline CDR1 and CDR2 sequences are MRHNA and SNTAGT. V lost 4 bases and J 4 bases, leaving 19 bases between the germline ends. The CDR3 coding sequence is TGTGCCAGCAGTGGTAGGGAGGACAGAACACGCTATGGCTACACCTTC. Translated: CASSGREDRTRYGYTF.

This rearrangement joins TRBV12-3 or TRBV12-4 to TRBJ2-2; D call uncertain. This CDR3 spans 12 amino acids. Trimming shortened V by 7 bases and J by 0 bases, and 3 bases separated the two germline ends. Here the CDR3 DNA reads TGTGCCAGCACCCCGAACACCGGGGAGCTGTTTTTT. It codes for CASTPNTGELFF.

The chain recombines TRBV18 with TRBJ1-2; possible D gene TRBD1, 6 bases. The CDR3 consists of 15 residues. V was trimmed by 3 bases and J by 4 bases, leaving 15 bases between them. From germline, CDR1 is KGHSH and CDR2 LQKENI. Here the CDR3 reads CASSPTGYQTYGYTF. Written as DNA, the CDR3 is TGTGCCAGCTCACCGACAGGTTACCAAACCTATGGCTACACCTTC.

This clonotype was seen at least ten times. The J gene is TRBJ1-2, the V gene TRBV6-5, with no clear D. CDR1 MNHEY and CDR2 SVGAGI come from the germline V gene. Deletions cut 6 bases from V and 4 bases from J, with 12 bases between. CDR3 length: 13 amino acids. The CDR3 is CASSPEIGYGYTF. The CDR3 DNA sequence: TGTGCCAGCAGCCCCGAAATAGGCTATGGCTACACCTTC.

This clonotype was recorded many times. The chain joins TRBV5-1 to TRBJ2-3; 11 bases agree with TRBD1. The ends lost 3 bases at V and 0 bases at J; junction bases unmatched: 3. The CDR3 runs to 16 residues. Germline V gives CDR1 SGHRS, CDR2 YFSETQ. As DNA, the CDR3 is TGCGCCAGCAGCTCGGGACAGGGGGTTAGCACAGATACGCAGTATTTT. Its protein is CASSSGQGVSTDTQYF.

This clonotype was found many times. The V and J genes are TRBV5-5 and TRBJ1-2; 7 nucleotides match TRBD1. The V segment lost 4 bases and the J segment 8 bases; nucleotides outside the gene matches: 11. Germline V gives CDR1 SGHKS, CDR2 YYEKEE (reference sequence). This CDR3 is 14 amino acids long. This CDR3 is CASSLRTGVRGYTF. In nucleotides, the CDR3 is TGTGCCAGCAGCCTCCGCACAGGGGTACGGGGCTACACCTTC.

This clonotype was recorded at least ten times. The chain links TRBV21-1 to TRBJ2-5; the table gives TRBD1 as D, unverified against the DNA. TRBV21-1 is classified as a pseudogene. This CDR3 spans 20 amino acids. CDR3 coding DNA: TGTGCCAGCAGCAAAAGGTACCCGGGACAGGGTTCATTGGTTCCGGAGACCCAGTACTTC. It encodes CASSKRYPGQGSLVPETQYF.

This clonotype has at least ten counts. The gene calls are TRBV20-1 and TRBJ2-3; TRBD2 might be the D (6 bases). V was trimmed by 7 bases and J by 0 bases, leaving 11 bases between them. CDR3 length: 13 amino acids. Germline lookup yields CDR1 DFQATT and CDR2 SNEGSKA (reference sequence). The CDR3 nucleotides are TGCAGTGGCGCGGGACTGAGCACAGATACGCAGTATTTT. Its translation is CSGAGLSTDTQYF.

This clonotype has ten or more counts. The chain has TRBV5-1 and TRBJ1-2, with 11 bases lining up with TRBD1. The CDR3 totals 14 residues. Germline CDR1 and CDR2: SGHRS and YFSETQ. J lost 8 bases, V lost 4 bases, and 7 bases had no gene match. CDR3 amino acids: CASSVAGTGGGYTF. The CDR3 coding sequence is TGCGCCAGCAGCGTGGCCGGGACAGGGGGAGGCTACACCTTC.

V gene TRBV5-1 combines with J gene TRBJ1-6, with 7 bases matching TRBD1. V was clipped by 4 bases and J by 7 bases; unmatched bases: 5. Germline lookup yields CDR1 SGHRS and CDR2 YFSETQ. This CDR3 has 14 residues. The CDR3 nucleotides are TGCGCCAGCAGCACGGGACAGCCGAATTCACCCCTCCACTTT. It specifies CASSTGQPNSPLHF. Drawing the rest from reference TRBV5-1 and TRBJ1-6, the complete variable domain is KAGVTQTPRYLIKTRGQQVTLSCSPISGHRSVSWYQQTPGQGLQFLFEYFSETQRNKGNFPGRFSGRQFSNSRSEMNVSTLELGDSALYLCASSTGQPNSPLHFGNGTRLTVT.

Ten or more counts support this clonotype. V gene TRBV20-1 combines with J gene TRBJ2-2, with 10 bases fitting TRBD2. Looked up from germline, CDR1 is DFQATT and CDR2 is SNEGSKA (reference sequence). V lost 3 bases, J lost 5 bases, and 3 bases stayed unmatched. This CDR3 is 14 amino acids long. Written as DNA, the CDR3 is TGCAGTGCTAGCAATAGCGGGGGGACCGGGGAGCTGTTTTTT. Translated: CSASNSGGTGELFF.

The sample holds many counts of this clonotype. J is TRBJ2-3 and V is TRBV28; perhaps TRBD2 as D (6 bases). The V end was cut by 3 bases, the J end by 1 base, with 14 bases between. The CDR3 has 16 residues. Looked up from germline, CDR1 is MDHEN and CDR2 is SYDVKM. The CDR3 DNA follows: TGTGCCAGCAGTTTCCCTTTTTCGGGGGGCACAGATACGCAGTATTTT. Protein: CASSFPFSGGTDTQYF.

This clonotype was counted at least ten times. The J gene is TRBJ2-3, the V gene TRBV5-4; D gene uncertain. Germline CDR1 and CDR2: SGHNT and YYREEE (reference sequence). This CDR3 is built from 13 residues. The V gene lost 4 bases and the J gene lost 3 bases, with 9 bases spanning the gap. Here the CDR3 DNA reads TGTGCCAGCAGCGCCCCCGGGACAGATACGCAGTATTTT. Its translation: CASSAPGTDTQYF.

In its sample, this clonotype was seen many times. The chain recombines TRBV7-8 with TRBJ2-7, with D hard to call. V dropped 1 base and J dropped 2 bases, with 6 bases sitting between them. Germline V gene data show CDR1 as SGHVS and CDR2 as FQNEAQ. The CDR3 is 13 amino acids. DNA of the CDR3: TGTGCCAGCAGCTTAGGGGAAGCCTACGAGCAGTACTTC. Translation: CASSLGEAYEQYF. The variable domain in full, with the rest retrieved from reference TRBV7-8 and TRBJ2-7, is GAGVSQSPRYKVAKRGQDVALRCDPISGHVSLFWYQQALGQGPEFLTYFQNEAQLDKSGLPSDRFFAERPEGSVSTLKIQRTQQEDSAVYLCASSLGEAYEQYFGPGTRLTVT.

This clonotype was counted ten times or more. The chain recombines TRBV5-1 with TRBJ2-7; a possible D gene is TRBD1 (7 bases). CDR3 length equals 18 residues. V lost 0 bases and J 1 base, leaving 20 bases between the germline ends. Looked up from germline, CDR1 is SGHRS and CDR2 is YFSETQ. The CDR3 here is CASSLAAIDRDLSYEQYF. The DNA of the CDR3 is TGCGCCAGCAGCTTGGCTGCGATTGACAGGGACTTGTCCTACGAGCAGTACTTC.

Many counts were recorded for this clonotype. This chain joins TRBV6-6 and TRBJ1-2; D is uncertain. V lost 0 bases and J 5 bases, leaving 10 bases between the germline ends. Germline V gene lookup returns CDR1 MNHNY and CDR2 SVGAGI (reference sequence). The CDR3 length is 14 residues. The CDR3 DNA reads TGTGCCAGCAGTTACTCTTCGGGAGCATATGGCTACACCTTC. Protein product: CASSYSSGAYGYTF.

The J gene is TRBJ2-3, the V gene TRBV24-1; 7 positions match TRBD2. The V gene's germline CDR1 is KGHDR and CDR2 SFDVKD. Germline trimming cut 4 bases from V and 4 bases from J; bases unmatched to any gene: 7. CDR3 length: 15 amino acids. CDR3 protein: CATSDPTSVSDTQYF. The CDR3 DNA follows: TGTGCCACCAGTGACCCTACTAGCGTGTCAGATACGCAGTATTTT.

This clonotype was counted between two and nine times. The chain has TRBV12-3 or TRBV12-4 and TRBJ1-2, with unresolved D. The CDR3 covers 13 residues. Trimming left V 5 bases short and J 8 bases short, with 15 bases between. The DNA of the CDR3 is TGTGCCAGCAGTACAGCCGCGGTCAGCGGCTACACCTTC. Protein: CASSTAAVSGYTF.

This clonotype was observed at least ten times. The gene calls are TRBV11-3 and TRBJ2-3; D may be TRBD2 (6 bases). V lost 3 bases to trimming and J lost 2 bases, with 12 bases between them. Germline assignment: CDR1 SGHNT and CDR2 YENEEA. This CDR3 region has 15 residues. The CDR3 reads CASSFSAGTTDTQYF. The CDR3 nucleotides are TGTGCCAGCAGCTTTTCCGCGGGGACCACAGATACGCAGTATTTT.

The table lists this clonotype with many counts. The V and J genes are TRBV9 and TRBJ2-1; D gene ambiguous. V lost 0 bases and J lost 6, with 13 bases in between. CDR3 length: 15 amino acids. Germline V lookup: CDR1 SGDLS, CDR2 YYNGEE. The CDR3 loop reads CASSVAFERSNEQFF. The CDR3 DNA reads as TGTGCCAGCAGCGTAGCTTTCGAAAGAAGCAATGAGCAGTTCTTC.

This clonotype was counted many times. The chain carries TRBV5-1 and TRBJ2-3, with a possible D match to TRBD2 (5 bases). The V end was cut by 3 bases, the J end by 6 bases, with 14 bases between. Germline loops: CDR1 SGHRS, CDR2 YFSETQ. This CDR3 spans 14 amino acids. The CDR3 here is CASSSRTLSDTQYF. The CDR3 coding sequence is TGCGCCAGCAGCTCTCGGACTCTTTCTGATACGCAGTATTTT.

The chain joins TRBV6-5 to TRBJ1-2, with D possibly being TRBD1 (5 bases). Trimming pared 2 bases from V and 3 bases from J, leaving 13 bases between. The germline V gene has CDR1 MNHEY and CDR2 SVGAGI. The CDR3 is made up of 15 amino acids. In DNA, the CDR3 is TGTGCCAGCAGTTACAGGGGTTTCCCCTACTATGGCTACACCTTC. Amino acids: CASSYRGFPYYGYTF.